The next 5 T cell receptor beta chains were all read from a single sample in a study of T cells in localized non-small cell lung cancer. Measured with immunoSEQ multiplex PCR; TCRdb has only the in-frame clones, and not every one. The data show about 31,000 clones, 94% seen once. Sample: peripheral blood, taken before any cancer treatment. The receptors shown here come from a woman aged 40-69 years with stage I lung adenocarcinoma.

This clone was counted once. The CDR3 reads CASSVKSRVKNIQYF. The CDR3 nucleotides read TGTGCCAGCAGTGTAAAGTCCAGGGTAAAAAACATTCAGTACTTC. The chain links TRBV2 to TRBJ2-4, with D possibly matching TRBD1 (5 bases). This CDR3 region has 15 residues. The V end was cut by 4 bases, the J end by 4 bases, with 14 bases between. Per germline, CDR1 SNHLY and CDR2 FYNNEI.

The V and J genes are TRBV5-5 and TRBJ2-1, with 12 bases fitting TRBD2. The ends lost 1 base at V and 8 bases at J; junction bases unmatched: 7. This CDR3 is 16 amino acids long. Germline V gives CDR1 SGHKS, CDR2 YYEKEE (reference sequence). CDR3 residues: CASSLILAGGVDEQFF. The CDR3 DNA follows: TGTGCCAGCAGCTTGATTCTAGCGGGAGGGGTAGATGAGCAGTTCTTC.

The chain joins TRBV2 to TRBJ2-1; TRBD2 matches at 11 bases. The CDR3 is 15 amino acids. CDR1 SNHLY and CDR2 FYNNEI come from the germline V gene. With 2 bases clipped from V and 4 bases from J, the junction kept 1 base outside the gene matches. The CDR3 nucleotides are TGTGCCAGCAGTGAACTAGCGGGGGGATACAATGAGCAGTTCTTC. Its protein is CASSELAGGYNEQFF.

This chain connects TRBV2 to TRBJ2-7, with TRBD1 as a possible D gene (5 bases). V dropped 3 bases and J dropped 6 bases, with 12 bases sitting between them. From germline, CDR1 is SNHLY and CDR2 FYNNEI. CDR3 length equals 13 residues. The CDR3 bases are TGTGCCAGCAGTGATTACAGGTCGGCCGAGCAGTACTTC. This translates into CASSDYRSAEQYF.

The CDR3 DNA reads as TGTGCCAGCAGAATTACGACAGGGGCCACCGGGGAGCTGTTTTTT. It is translated as CASRITTGATGELFF. The chain couples TRBV6-5 to TRBJ2-2; 8 bases fit TRBD1. Germline CDR1 reads MNHEY; CDR2 reads SVGAGI. Germline trimming cut 6 bases from V and 4 bases from J; bases unmatched to any gene: 7. The CDR3 has 15 amino acids.